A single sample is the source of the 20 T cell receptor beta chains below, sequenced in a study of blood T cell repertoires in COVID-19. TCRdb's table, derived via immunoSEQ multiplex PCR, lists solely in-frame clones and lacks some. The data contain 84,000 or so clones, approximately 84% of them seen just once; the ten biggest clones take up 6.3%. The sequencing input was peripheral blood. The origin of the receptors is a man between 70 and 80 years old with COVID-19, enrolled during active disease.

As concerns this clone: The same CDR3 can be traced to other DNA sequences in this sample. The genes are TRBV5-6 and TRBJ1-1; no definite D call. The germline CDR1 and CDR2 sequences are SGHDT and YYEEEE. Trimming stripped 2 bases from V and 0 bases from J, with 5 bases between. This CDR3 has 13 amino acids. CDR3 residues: CASSFYLNTEAFF. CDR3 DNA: TGTGCCAGCAGCTTTTACTTGAACACTGAAGCTTTCTTT.

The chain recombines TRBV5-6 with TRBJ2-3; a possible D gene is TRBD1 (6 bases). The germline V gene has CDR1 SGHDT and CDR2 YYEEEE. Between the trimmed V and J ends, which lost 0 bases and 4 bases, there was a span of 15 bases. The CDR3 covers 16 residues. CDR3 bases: TGTGCCAGCAGCTTGGGTCCCCCACAGGGTGCAGATACGCAGTATTTT. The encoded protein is CASSLGPPQGADTQYF.

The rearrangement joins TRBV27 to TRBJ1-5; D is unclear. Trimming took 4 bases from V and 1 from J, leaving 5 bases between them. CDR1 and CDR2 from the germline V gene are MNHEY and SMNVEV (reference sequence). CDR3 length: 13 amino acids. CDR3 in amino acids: CASSWQSNQPQHF. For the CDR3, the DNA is TGTGCCAGCAGTTGGCAAAGCAATCAGCCCCAGCATTTT.

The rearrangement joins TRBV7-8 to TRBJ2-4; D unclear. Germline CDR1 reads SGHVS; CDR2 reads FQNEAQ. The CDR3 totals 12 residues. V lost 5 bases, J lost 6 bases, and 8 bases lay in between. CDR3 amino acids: CASSPPSNIQYF. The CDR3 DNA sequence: TGTGCCAGCAGCCCTCCCTCAAACATTCAGTACTTC.

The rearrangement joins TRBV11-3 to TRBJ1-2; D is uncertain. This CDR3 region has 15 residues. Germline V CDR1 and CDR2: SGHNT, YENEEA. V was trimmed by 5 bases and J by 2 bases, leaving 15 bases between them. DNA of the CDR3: TGTGCCAGCAGCCCGGGCGGGGATATGAACTATGGCTACACCTTC. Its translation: CASSPGGDMNYGYTF.

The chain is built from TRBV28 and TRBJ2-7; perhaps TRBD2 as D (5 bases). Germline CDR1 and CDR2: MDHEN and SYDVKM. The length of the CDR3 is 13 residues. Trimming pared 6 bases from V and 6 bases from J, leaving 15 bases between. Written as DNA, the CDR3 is TGTGCCAGCAGGCGCCCCGCCGGGGTCGAGCAGTACTTC. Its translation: CASRRPAGVEQYF. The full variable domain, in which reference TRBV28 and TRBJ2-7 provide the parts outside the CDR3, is DVKVTQSSRYLVKRTGEKVFLECVQDMDHENMFWYRQDPGLGLRLIYFSYDVKMKEKGDIPEGYSVSREKKERFSLILESASTNQTSMYLCASRRPAGVEQYFGPGTRLTVT.

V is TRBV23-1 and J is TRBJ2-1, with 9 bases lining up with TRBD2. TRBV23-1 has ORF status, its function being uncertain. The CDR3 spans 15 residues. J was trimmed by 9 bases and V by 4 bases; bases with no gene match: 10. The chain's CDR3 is CASSRGVAGAGEQFF. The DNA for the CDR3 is TGCGCCAGCAGTCGGGGAGTAGCGGGAGCGGGTGAGCAGTTCTTC.

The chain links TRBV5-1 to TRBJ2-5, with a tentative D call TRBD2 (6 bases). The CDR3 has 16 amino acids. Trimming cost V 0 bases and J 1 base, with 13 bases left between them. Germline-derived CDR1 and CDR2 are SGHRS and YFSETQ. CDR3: CASSLGGGLPQETQYF. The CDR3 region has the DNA TGCGCCAGCAGCTTGGGCGGCGGACTACCCCAAGAGACCCAGTACTTC.

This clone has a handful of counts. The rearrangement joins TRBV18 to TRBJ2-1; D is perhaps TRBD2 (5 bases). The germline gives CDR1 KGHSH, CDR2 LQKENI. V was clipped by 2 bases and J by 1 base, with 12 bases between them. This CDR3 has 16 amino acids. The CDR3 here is CASSPRTGTSYNEQFF. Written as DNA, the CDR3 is TGTGCCAGCTCACCAAGGACGGGAACGTCCTACAATGAGCAGTTCTTC.

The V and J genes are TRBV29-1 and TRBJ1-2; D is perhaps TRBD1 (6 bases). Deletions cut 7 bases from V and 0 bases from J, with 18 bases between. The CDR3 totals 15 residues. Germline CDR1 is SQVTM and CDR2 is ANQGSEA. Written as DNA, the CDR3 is TGCAGCGCAACGGACAGTCAAGTTTCTAACTATGGCTACACCTTC. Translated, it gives CSATDSQVSNYGYTF.

The DNA for the CDR3 is TGTGCCAGCAGTTTATCTCGACAGGGTTTTAGGGAGACCCAGTACTTC. This sequence encodes CASSLSRQGFRETQYF. This chain connects TRBV27 to TRBJ2-5, with 7 bases lining up with TRBD1. The CDR3 sequence is 16 residues long. CDR1 is MNHEY, CDR2 SMNVEV, per germline (reference sequence). The ends lost 0 bases at V and 5 bases at J; junction bases unmatched: 9.

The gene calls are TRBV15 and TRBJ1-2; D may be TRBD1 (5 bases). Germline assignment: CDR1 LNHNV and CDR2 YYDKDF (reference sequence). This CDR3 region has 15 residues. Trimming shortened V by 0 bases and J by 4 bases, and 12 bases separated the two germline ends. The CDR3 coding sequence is TGTGCCACCAGCAGAGATCGGGGGAAAGTCTATGGCTACACCTTC. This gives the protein CATSRDRGKVYGYTF. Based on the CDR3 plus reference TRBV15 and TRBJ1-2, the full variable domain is DAMVIQNPRYQVTQFGKPVTLSCSQTLNHNVMYWYQQKSSQAPKLLFHYYDKDFNNEADTPDNFQSRRPNTSFCFLDIRSPGLGDTAMYLCATSRDRGKVYGYTFGSGTRLTVV.

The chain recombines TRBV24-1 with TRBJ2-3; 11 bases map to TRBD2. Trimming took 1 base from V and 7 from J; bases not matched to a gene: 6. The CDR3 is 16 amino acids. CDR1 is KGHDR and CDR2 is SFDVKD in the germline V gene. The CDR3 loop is CATSDFSPSGRNTQYF. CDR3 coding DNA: TGTGCCACCAGTGATTTCTCGCCTAGCGGGAGGAATACGCAGTATTTT.

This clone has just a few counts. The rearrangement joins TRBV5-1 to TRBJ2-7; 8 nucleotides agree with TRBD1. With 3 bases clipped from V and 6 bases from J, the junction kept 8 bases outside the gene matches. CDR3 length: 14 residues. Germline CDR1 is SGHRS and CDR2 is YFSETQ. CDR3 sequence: CASSSGQGRSEQYF. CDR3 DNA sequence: TGCGCCAGCAGCTCAGGACAGGGCCGGTCCGAGCAGTACTTC.

The CDR3 coding sequence is TGTGCCAGCAGTCCAGCCGGACTGATTATTCAGTACTTC. It is translated as CASSPAGLIIQYF. The genes are TRBV6-2 or TRBV6-3 and TRBJ2-4, with D tentatively TRBD2 (5 bases). The CDR3 spans 13 residues. The ends were cut back, 5 bases at V and 10 bases at J, with 15 bases in the middle. The germline V gene has CDR1 MNHEY and CDR2 SVGEGT.

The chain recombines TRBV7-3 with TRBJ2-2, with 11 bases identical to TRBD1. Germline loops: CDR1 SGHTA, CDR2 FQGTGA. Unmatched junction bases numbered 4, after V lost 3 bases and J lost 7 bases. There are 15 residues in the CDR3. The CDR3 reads CASSFPGQGDGELFF. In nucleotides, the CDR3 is TGTGCCAGCAGCTTTCCGGGACAGGGGGACGGGGAGCTGTTTTTT.

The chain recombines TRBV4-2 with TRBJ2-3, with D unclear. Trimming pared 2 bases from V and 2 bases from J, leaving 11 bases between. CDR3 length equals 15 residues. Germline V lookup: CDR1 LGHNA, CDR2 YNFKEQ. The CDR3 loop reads CASSQSNSLTDTQYF. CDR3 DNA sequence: TGTGCCAGCAGCCAATCGAACTCCCTCACAGATACGCAGTATTTT.

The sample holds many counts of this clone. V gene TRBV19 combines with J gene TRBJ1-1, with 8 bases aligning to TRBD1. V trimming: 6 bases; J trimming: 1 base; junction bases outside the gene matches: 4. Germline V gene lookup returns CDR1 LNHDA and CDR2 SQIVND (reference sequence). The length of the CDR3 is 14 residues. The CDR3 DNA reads TGTGCCAGTAGAATGGACAGGGCGAACACTGAAGCTTTCTTT. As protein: CASRMDRANTEAFF.

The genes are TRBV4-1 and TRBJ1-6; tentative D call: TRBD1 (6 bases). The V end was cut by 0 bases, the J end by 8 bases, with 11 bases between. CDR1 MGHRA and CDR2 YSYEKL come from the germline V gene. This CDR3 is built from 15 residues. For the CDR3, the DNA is TGCGCCAGCAGCCAAGATTGGGGGCTGGATTCACCCCTCCACTTT. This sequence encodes CASSQDWGLDSPLHF.

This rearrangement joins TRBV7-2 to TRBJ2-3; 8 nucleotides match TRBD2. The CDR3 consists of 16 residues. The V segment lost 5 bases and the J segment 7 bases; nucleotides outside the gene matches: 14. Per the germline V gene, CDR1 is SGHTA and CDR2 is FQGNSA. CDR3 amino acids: CASSTAGGAPVNTQYF. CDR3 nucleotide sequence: TGTGCCAGCAGCACAGCCGGGGGGGCCCCAGTTAATACGCAGTATTTT. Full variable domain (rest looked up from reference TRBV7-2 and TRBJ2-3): GAGVSQSPSNKVTEKGKDVELRCDPISGHTALYWYRQSLGQGLEFLIYFQGNSAPDKSGLPSDRFSAERTGGSVSTLTIQRTQQEDSAVYLCASSTAGGAPVNTQYFGPGTRLTVL.